These 8 T cell receptor beta chains were sequenced from one sample in a study of CD8+ T cells in alopecia areata. Treatment reported: oral pan-JAK inhibitor, 5-10 mg twice daily. Extracted from the samples, RNA was reverse transcribed into cDNA to serve as the sequencing template. The repertoire was sequenced with immunoSEQ multiplex PCR; TCRdb's copy has only in-frame clones and lacks some. In the table there are under 200,000 clones, roughly 65% of which are singletons. The sequences come from CD4+ T cells sorted from blood, collected at week 4, from a patient treated with tofacitinib. The receptors come from a human donor with alopecia areata.

The chain combines TRBV7-9 with TRBJ2-3; D gene uncertain. From germline, CDR1 is SEHNR and CDR2 FQNEAQ (reference sequence). The V end lost 4 bases, the J end lost 1 base, and 9 bases lay between the germline ends. This CDR3 has 14 amino acids. The CDR3 sequence: CASSSVRGTDTQYF. CDR3 coding DNA: TGTGCCAGCAGCTCAGTTCGGGGCACAGATACGCAGTATTTT.

The count of this clone is one. The V and J genes are TRBV5-1 and TRBJ1-6, with TRBD1 as a possible D gene (5 bases). Trimming left V 0 bases short and J 2 bases short, with 6 bases between. Per germline, CDR1 SGHRS and CDR2 YFSETQ. The CDR3 is 15 residues long. CDR3: CASSLEGAYNSPLHF. The DNA for the CDR3 is TGCGCCAGCAGCTTGGAAGGGGCCTATAATTCACCCCTCCACTTT. The whole variable domain, remainder taken from reference TRBV5-1 and TRBJ1-6, is KAGVTQTPRYLIKTRGQQVTLSCSPISGHRSVSWYQQTPGQGLQFLFEYFSETQRNKGNFPGRFSGRQFSNSRSEMNVSTLELGDSALYLCASSLEGAYNSPLHFGNGTRLTVT.

The CDR3 coding sequence is TGCGCCAGCAGTTTCTCCGGGACAGGGAACAACTATGGCTACACCTTC. Translating it yields CASSFSGTGNNYGYTF. V gene TRBV5-1 combines with J gene TRBJ1-2, with TRBD1 matching 9 bases. The CDR3 has 16 residues. Trimming at V came to 5 bases and at J to 2 bases, leaving 10 bases not matched to a gene. Germline assignment: CDR1 SGHRS and CDR2 YFSETQ.

This clone appeared many times. The J gene is TRBJ1-6, the V gene TRBV5-6; perhaps TRBD1 as D (5 bases). Looked up from germline, CDR1 is SGHDT and CDR2 is YYEEEE. Between the trimmed V and J ends, which lost 3 bases and 10 bases, there was a span of 11 bases. The CDR3 extends over 13 amino acids. CDR3 protein: CASSWGERSPLHF. In nucleotides, the CDR3 is TGTGCCAGCAGCTGGGGGGAAAGGTCACCCCTCCACTTT.

The chain links TRBV9 to TRBJ1-4; tentative D call: TRBD1 (5 bases). The CDR3 consists of 14 residues. V was shortened by 0 bases and J by 5 bases, with 8 bases between the two germline ends. Per germline, CDR1 SGDLS and CDR2 YYNGEE. Here the CDR3 DNA reads TGTGCCAGCAGCGTAGACTGGGGGAATGAAAAACTGTTTTTT. Amino acid sequence: CASSVDWGNEKLFF.

This clone was counted only a few times. The chain joins TRBV7-2 to TRBJ1-5; TRBD1 might be the D (6 bases). The CDR3 is 15 amino acids. Per the germline V gene, CDR1 is SGHTA and CDR2 is FQGNSA. With 1 base removed from V and 7 bases from J, the gap between germline ends came to 14 bases. The CDR3 bases are TGTGCCAGCAGCTTAGTGACAGGCTACGGACAGCCCCAGCATTTT. Encoded protein: CASSLVTGYGQPQHF.

In this sample, this clone turned up a few times. CDR3 region: CASSPDTVYEQYF. For the CDR3, the DNA is TGTGCCAGCAGTCCCGACACGGTCTACGAGCAGTACTTC. The chain is built from TRBV27 and TRBJ2-7; D gene unclear. Trimming removed 5 bases at V and 3 bases at J, with 11 bases between. The CDR3 spans 13 residues. The V gene's germline CDR1 is MNHEY and CDR2 SMNVEV (reference sequence).

V and J are TRBV6-5 and TRBJ2-1; weak D call: TRBD2 (5 bases). The germline CDR1 and CDR2 sequences are MNHEY and SVGAGI. CDR3 length equals 15 residues. V was clipped by 2 bases and J by 5 bases, with 13 bases between them. CDR3 residues: CASSYEHSVDNEQFF. The CDR3 DNA reads as TGTGCCAGCAGTTACGAGCATAGCGTGGACAATGAGCAGTTCTTC.